Presented here are 9 T cell receptor beta chains from one specimen sequenced in a study of cytomegalovirus exposure and HLA in healthy donors. This PCR relied on a set of 60 Vbeta primers and 13 Jbeta primers. Profiled with immunoSEQ multiplex PCR; TCRdb holds only in-frame clones, not every one. Among 95,000 to 150,000 clones listed, 50% to 75% were seen once. The sequenced sample consisted of PBMCs. These receptor sequences come from a woman aged 40 to 50 in good health and CMV-seropositive.

The chain employs TRBV25-1 and TRBJ1-4; D ambiguous. This CDR3 has 13 amino acids. CDR1 and CDR2 from the germline V gene are MGHDK and SYGVNS. Trimming pared 1 base from V and 3 bases from J, leaving 3 bases between. This chain's CDR3 is CASSEWPNEKLFF. CDR3 DNA sequence: TGTGCCAGCAGTGAATGGCCTAATGAAAAACTGTTTTTT.

This clone was picked up one time. The chain couples TRBV11-3 to TRBJ2-7; D remains ambiguous. Trimming stripped 5 bases from V and 3 bases from J, with 17 bases between. The CDR3 consists of 15 residues. The V gene's germline CDR1 is SGHNT and CDR2 YENEEA. The CDR3 here is CASSPGDTLFYEQYF. CDR3 DNA sequence: TGTGCCAGCAGCCCAGGTGACACCCTGTTCTACGAGCAGTACTTC.

V and J are TRBV29-1 and TRBJ1-2; 8 bases fit TRBD1. After removal of 1 base from V and 4 bases from J, the junction contained 5 bases not matched to a gene. The CDR3 covers 14 residues. Germline V lookup: CDR1 SQVTM, CDR2 ANQGSEA. CDR3 sequence: CSVEVVDRGYGYTF. The DNA for the CDR3 is TGCAGCGTTGAAGTAGTAGACAGGGGCTATGGCTACACCTTC.

This chain links TRBV6-1 with TRBJ2-5; no firm D call. This CDR3 contains 15 residues. CDR1 and CDR2 (germline): MNHNS, SASEGT. V was pared by 0 bases and J by 4 bases, with 12 bases between. CDR3 sequence reads: CASSEALGFRETQYF. The CDR3 DNA follows: TGTGCCAGCAGTGAAGCTCTAGGATTCCGAGAGACCCAGTACTTC.

V gene TRBV4-2 combines with J gene TRBJ2-1; a possible D gene is TRBD2 (5 bases). V was clipped by 1 base and J by 6 bases, with 16 bases between them. This CDR3 spans 16 amino acids. In germline, CDR1 is LGHNA, CDR2 YNFKEQ. This CDR3 is CASSQAGIQGGNEQFF. CDR3 coding DNA: TGTGCCAGCAGCCAAGCCGGGATCCAAGGTGGCAATGAGCAGTTCTTC.

The chain joins TRBV7-8 to TRBJ2-7; 8 bases align to TRBD2. Germline-derived CDR1 and CDR2 are SGHVS and FQNEAQ. V lost 4 bases, J lost 4 bases, and 15 bases stayed unmatched. This CDR3 is 17 amino acids long. The CDR3 region has the DNA TGTGCCAGCAGCTACAAAGCCGGCCGACTAGCGCAGTACGAGCAGTACTTC. Translated: CASSYKAGRLAQYEQYF.

This clone has only a few counts. V is TRBV27 and J is TRBJ1-1, with D maybe TRBD1 (6 bases). Germline values: CDR1 MNHEY, CDR2 SMNVEV (reference sequence). V was shortened by 6 bases and J by 4 bases, with 6 bases between the two germline ends. CDR3 size: 11 residues. Here the CDR3 DNA reads TGTGCCAGCAGCAGGGGCACTGAAGCTTTCTTT. This gives the protein CASSRGTEAFF.

This chain joins TRBV6-6 and TRBJ2-5; the match to TRBD2 covers 10 bases. V lost 8 bases to trimming and J lost 2 bases; unmatched junction nucleotides: 8. This CDR3 is built from 15 residues. Germline V gene lookup returns CDR1 MNHNY and CDR2 SVGAGI (reference sequence). Here the CDR3 DNA reads TGTGCCAGCTCCTACGGGACTAGCGCGCAAGAGACCCAGTACTTC. Its translation: CASSYGTSAQETQYF.

This clone was observed a handful of times. This rearrangement joins TRBV29-1 to TRBJ2-7; 8 bases line up with TRBD1. Germline V gene sequence: CDR1 SQVTM, CDR2 ANQGSEA. The CDR3 is 13 amino acids. The J segment lost 3 bases and the V segment lost 5 bases, leaving 6 bases of the junction unmatched. The DNA of the CDR3 is TGCAGCGTTCCCGGACAGGGTTTCTACGAGCAGTACTTC. Its translation is CSVPGQGFYEQYF.